The 18 T cell receptor beta chains reported below all come from one sample, sequenced in a study of shared clonotypes between healthy human individuals. Measured with immunoSEQ multiplex PCR; TCRdb has only the in-frame clones, and not every one. The sample holds some 2.1 million clones, roughly 95% seen once. Input material: naive CD4+ T cells sorted from blood. The subset is: CD45RA+ positively selected. The origin of the receptors is a man between 18 and 35 years old in good health.

The chain is built from TRBV5-1 and TRBJ2-1; 12 bases are shared with TRBD2. Germline trimming cut 4 bases from V and 4 bases from J; bases unmatched to any gene: 3. The CDR3 is 15 residues long. CDR1 and CDR2 (germline): SGHRS, YFSETQ. CDR3 in DNA: TGCGCCAGCAGCCAAACTAGCGGGAGGTACAATGAGCAGTTCTTC. It specifies CASSQTSGRYNEQFF.

J is TRBJ2-1 and V is TRBV2; TRBD2 matches at 8 bases. The V segment lost 7 bases and the J segment 4 bases; nucleotides outside the gene matches: 9. CDR1 SNHLY and CDR2 FYNNEI come from the germline V gene. The CDR3 spans 15 residues. The CDR3 bases are TGTGCCAGCAACCCCAGCGGGGGTCCATACAATGAGCAGTTCTTC. As protein: CASNPSGGPYNEQFF.

The chain recombines TRBV30 with TRBJ1-1; no definite D call. V lost 5 bases, J lost 5 bases, and 9 bases lay in between. The germline V gene encodes CDR1 GTSNPN and CDR2 SVGIG (reference sequence). CDR3 size: 11 residues. This CDR3 is CAWHRRTEAFF. CDR3 in DNA: TGTGCCTGGCATCGGAGGACTGAAGCTTTCTTT.

The chain joins TRBV7-8 to TRBJ2-5; TRBD2 matches at 10 bases. The CDR3 is made up of 16 amino acids. Germline V gives CDR1 SGHVS, CDR2 FQNEAQ. Trimming cost V 6 bases and J 2 bases; bases outside gene matches: 9. CDR3: CASRLGWTSGQETQYF. The DNA for the CDR3 is TGTGCCAGCAGGTTGGGGTGGACTAGCGGACAAGAGACCCAGTACTTC.

The rearrangement links TRBV5-4 to TRBJ2-3; the match to TRBD2 covers 7 bases. V lost 0 bases to trimming and J lost 0 bases; unmatched junction nucleotides: 4. Germline V lookup: CDR1 SGHNT, CDR2 YYREEE (reference sequence). This CDR3 is built from 16 residues. The CDR3 DNA reads TGTGCCAGCAGCTTGGGGACTAGATCTAGCACAGATACGCAGTATTTT. This encodes CASSLGTRSSTDTQYF.

This chain links TRBV6-1 with TRBJ2-2, with TRBD1 matching over 12 bases. CDR1 is MNHNS and CDR2 is SASEGT in the germline V gene. The J segment lost 4 bases and the V segment lost 6 bases, leaving 3 bases of the junction unmatched. The CDR3 runs 15 residues. CDR3 DNA sequence: TGTGCCAGCAGGGGACAGGGGGCTGGCACCGGGGAGCTGTTTTTT. Translated, it gives CASRGQGAGTGELFF.

This clone came up once. The CDR3 reads CSVTGLGEKLFF. The CDR3 DNA follows: TGCAGCGTTACGGGACTAGGTGAAAAACTGTTTTTT. This chain connects TRBV29-1 to TRBJ1-4, with D possibly matching TRBD1 (5 bases). V was trimmed by 5 bases and J by 7 bases, leaving 11 bases between them. Germline V gene data show CDR1 as SQVTM and CDR2 as ANQGSEA. This CDR3 contains 12 residues.

CDR3 nucleotides: TGTGCCAGCAGTCCCCACCGGGACCAGAACACTGAAGCTTTCTTT. Amino acid sequence: CASSPHRDQNTEAFF. J is TRBJ1-1 and V is TRBV6-5; tentative D call: TRBD1 (5 bases). The ends were cut back, 5 bases at V and 1 base at J, with 14 bases in the middle. The CDR3 contains 15 residues. Germline-derived CDR1 and CDR2 are MNHEY and SVGAGI.

The chain links TRBV14 to TRBJ2-1, with a tentative D call TRBD1 (6 bases). The germline gives CDR1 SGHDN, CDR2 FVKESK. This CDR3 has 13 residues. V lost 6 bases and J lost 8, with 14 bases in between. Here the CDR3 reads CASREQGGDEQFF. Written as DNA, the CDR3 is TGTGCCAGCAGGGAACAGGGCGGCGATGAGCAGTTCTTC.

The rearrangement joins TRBV5-1 to TRBJ2-1, with D possibly being TRBD2 (6 bases). Per germline, CDR1 SGHRS and CDR2 YFSETQ. CDR3 length equals 15 residues. The V gene lost 2 bases and the J gene lost 5 bases, with 14 bases spanning the gap. For the CDR3, the DNA is TGCGCCAGCAGCTTAGAGTCGGGACTCAACAATGAGCAGTTCTTC. Residues: CASSLESGLNNEQFF.

Only one count was recorded for this clone. The chain uses TRBV5-5 and TRBJ2-5, with TRBD1 identical over 9 bases. This CDR3 comprises 13 residues. J gave up 5 bases and V 4 bases, and 3 bases lay outside the gene matches. Germline V gene sequence: CDR1 SGHKS, CDR2 YYEKEE (reference sequence). The CDR3 protein is CASSPGTGETQYF. CDR3 nucleotides: TGTGCCAGCAGCCCGGGGACAGGGGAGACCCAGTACTTC.

This clone appeared once. This chain joins TRBV19 and TRBJ2-7; D ambiguous. The CDR3 contains 14 residues. Trimming cost V 5 bases and J 0 bases, with 11 bases left between them. The V gene's germline CDR1 is LNHDA and CDR2 SQIVND (reference sequence). The chain's CDR3 is CASSATHNSYEQYF. CDR3 nucleotide sequence: TGTGCCAGTAGTGCCACCCACAACTCCTACGAGCAGTACTTC. Together with reference TRBV19 and TRBJ2-7, the CDR3 gives the full variable domain: DGGITQSPKYLFRKEGQNVTLSCEQNLNHDAMYWYRQDPGQGLRLIYYSQIVNDFQKGDIAEGYSVSREKKESFPLTVTSAQKNPTAFYLCASSATHNSYEQYFGPGTRLTVT.

This chain uses TRBV18 with TRBJ1-6; D is ambiguous. The germline CDR1 and CDR2 sequences are KGHSH and LQKENI. The CDR3 contains 14 residues. Trimming pared 2 bases from V and 11 bases from J, leaving 13 bases between. CDR3 sequence reads: CASSPNTALAPLHF. Written as DNA, the CDR3 is TGTGCCAGCTCACCAAATACGGCCCTTGCACCCCTCCACTTT.

The chain recombines TRBV11-2 with TRBJ1-6; unclear D gene. Trimming took 1 base from V and 7 from J, leaving 20 bases between them. Germline V lookup: CDR1 SGHAT, CDR2 FQNNGV. CDR3 length: 18 amino acids. CDR3 amino acids: CASSLVLHTPGPNSPLHF. The CDR3 DNA follows: TGTGCCAGCAGCTTAGTCCTACACACTCCTGGGCCCAATTCACCCCTCCACTTT.

J is TRBJ1-1 and V is TRBV7-8; D call uncertain. V lost 2 bases and J lost 4, with 2 bases in between. The CDR3 is made up of 11 amino acids. Germline CDR1 SGHVS, CDR2 FQNEAQ. The CDR3 loop reads CASSLSTEAFF. In DNA form, the CDR3 reads TGTGCCAGCAGCTTATCCACTGAAGCTTTCTTT.

The rearrangement uses TRBV5-1 and TRBJ1-1; D is unclear. CDR1 SGHRS and CDR2 YFSETQ come from the germline V gene. V was shortened by 5 bases and J by 0 bases, with 14 bases between the two germline ends. CDR3 length: 15 amino acids. This CDR3 is CASRGSGGVNTEAFF. CDR3 DNA: TGCGCCAGCAGGGGTTCCGGAGGAGTGAACACTGAAGCTTTCTTT.

The chain combines TRBV5-1 with TRBJ2-7; TRBD1 agrees at 7 bases. The ends lost 4 bases at V and 6 bases at J; junction bases unmatched: 7. The CDR3 extends over 13 amino acids. Germline CDR1 is SGHRS and CDR2 is YFSETQ. The CDR3 is CASSLDRVSEQYF. The CDR3 nucleotides are TGCGCCAGCAGCCTAGACAGGGTATCCGAGCAGTACTTC.

The chain joins TRBV29-1 to TRBJ1-2, with TRBD1 matching over 8 bases. Germline CDR1 reads SQVTM; CDR2 reads ANQGSEA. The junction had 3 bases not matched to a gene; V was cut back by 5 bases and J by 4 bases. The CDR3 runs 12 residues. The CDR3 is CSVWTGTYGYTF. CDR3 in DNA: TGCAGCGTTTGGACAGGGACCTATGGCTACACCTTC.